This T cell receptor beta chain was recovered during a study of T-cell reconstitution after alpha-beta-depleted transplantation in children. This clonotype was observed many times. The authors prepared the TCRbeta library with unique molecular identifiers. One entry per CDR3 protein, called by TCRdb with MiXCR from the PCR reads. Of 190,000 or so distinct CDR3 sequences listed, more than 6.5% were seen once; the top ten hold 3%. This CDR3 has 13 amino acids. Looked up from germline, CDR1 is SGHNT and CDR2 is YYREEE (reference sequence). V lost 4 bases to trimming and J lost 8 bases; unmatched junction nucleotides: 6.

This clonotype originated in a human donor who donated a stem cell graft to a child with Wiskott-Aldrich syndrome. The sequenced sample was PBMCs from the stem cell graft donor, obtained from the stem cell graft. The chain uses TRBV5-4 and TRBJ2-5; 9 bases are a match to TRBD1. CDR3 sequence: CASSPDRGGTQYF. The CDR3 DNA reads TGTGCCAGCAGCCCGGACAGGGGTGGCACCCAGTACTTC.